Listed below are T cell receptor beta chains from one sample, sequenced in a study of cytomegalovirus exposure and HLA in healthy donors. Sequencing was performed with immunoSEQ multiplex PCR; in TCRdb, only in-frame clones are kept and a portion is missing. The table lists under 200,000 clones, roughly 80% of them singletons, with over 10% in the top ten. Sample: PBMCs. The receptors here all came from a woman between 45 and 60 years old in good health and CMV-seronegative. The CDR3 runs from the conserved cysteine through the conserved F or W. A D gene is named only where the DNA matches it firmly. The listing skips clone size in some rows; elsewhere it reads once, few, many or a size class.

size: -; V: TRBV18; J: TRBJ1-5; D: TRBD1; CDR3: CASSRDRGEDQPQHF; DNA: TGTGCCAGCTCCAGGGACAGGGGGGAGGATCAGCCCCAGCATTTT
size: few; V: TRBV28; J: TRBJ2-7; D: -; CDR3: CASSLRGGRGIDFEQYF; DNA: TGTGCCAGCAGTTTAAGGGGGGGTCGCGGGATAGATTTCGAGCAGTACTTC
size: -; V: TRBV18; J: TRBJ2-1; D: TRBD1; CDR3: CASSPGTDNEQFF; DNA: TGTGCCAGCTCACCCGGGACAGACAATGAGCAGTTCTTC
size: few; V: TRBV28; J: TRBJ1-5; D: TRBD1; CDR3: CASSLWTGGKSQHF; DNA: TGTGCCAGCAGTTTATGGACAGGGGGAAAGTCCCAGCATTTT
size: -; V: TRBV7-6; J: TRBJ2-7; D: -; CDR3: CASSLAGTYEQYF; DNA: TGTGCCAGCAGCTTAGCCGGTACCTACGAGCAGTACTTC
size: -; V: TRBV5-4; J: TRBJ2-3; D: TRBD2; CDR3: CASSLMLSAGVGDTQYF; DNA: TGTGCCAGCAGCTTGATGTTATCGGCGGGGGTAGGGGATACGCAGTATTTT
size: once; V: TRBV19; J: TRBJ2-3; D: TRBD1; CDR3: CASSMSRDSSTDTQYF; DNA: TGTGCCAGTAGTATGAGCCGGGACAGTAGCACAGATACGCAGTATTTT
size: -; V: TRBV4-3; J: TRBJ1-2; D: -; CDR3: CASSQVTGIYGYTF; DNA: TGCGCCAGCAGCCAAGTGACGGGTATCTATGGCTACACCTTC
size: -; V: TRBV9; J: TRBJ1-4; D: -; CDR3: CASSALTGPNEKLFF; DNA: TGTGCCAGCAGCGCCCTCACAGGGCCTAATGAAAAACTGTTTTTT
size: -; V: TRBV27; J: TRBJ2-7; D: TRBD1; CDR3: CASAQGDTYEQYF; DNA: TGTGCCAGCGCTCAGGGGGATACCTACGAGCAGTACTTC
size: -; V: TRBV11-2; J: TRBJ2-1; D: -; CDR3: CASSLSGNEQFF; DNA: TGTGCCAGCAGCTTGAGTGGCAATGAGCAGTTCTTC
size: once; V: TRBV7-6; J: TRBJ2-5; D: -; CDR3: CASSILSDQYF; DNA: TGTGCCAGCAGCATACTGTCCGACCAGTACTTC
size: -; V: TRBV19; J: TRBJ1-2; D: -; CDR3: CASSATGLANYGYTF; DNA: TGTGCCAGTAGTGCTACGGGTCTCGCTAACTATGGCTACACCTTC
size: -; V: TRBV5-8; J: TRBJ1-5; D: TRBD1; CDR3: CASSFRDRVQPQHF; DNA: TGTGCCAGCAGCTTCCGGGACAGGGTGCAGCCCCAGCATTTT
size: -; V: TRBV27; J: TRBJ1-2; D: TRBD1; CDR3: CASRLQGQTGGGYTF; DNA: TGTGCCAGCAGACTCCAGGGACAGACAGGTGGTGGGTACACCTTC
size: few; V: TRBV6-4; J: TRBJ2-2; D: TRBD1; CDR3: CASSAEQGAGGELFF; DNA: TGTGCCAGCAGTGCCGAACAGGGGGCCGGCGGGGAGCTGTTTTTT
size: -; V: TRBV7-2; J: TRBJ1-4; D: -; CDR3: CASSRRVSNEKLFF; DNA: TGTGCCAGCAGCCGCAGGGTTAGTAATGAAAAACTGTTTTTT
size: -; V: TRBV9; J: TRBJ1-2; D: TRBD1; CDR3: CASSKRTGVYNYGYTF; DNA: TGTGCCAGCAGCAAGAGGACAGGGGTATACAACTATGGCTACACCTTC
size: -; V: TRBV7-9; J: TRBJ2-3; D: TRBD2; CDR3: CASSSRTSGGSDTQYF; DNA: TGTGCCAGCAGCTCGCGGACTAGCGGGGGATCAGATACGCAGTATTTT
size: -; V: TRBV15; J: TRBJ2-7; D: TRBD2; CDR3: CATSSETSGGAEQYF; DNA: TGTGCCACCAGCTCTGAGACTAGCGGGGGGGCCGAGCAGTACTTC
size: -; V: TRBV29-1; J: TRBJ2-7; D: -; CDR3: CSVATSGSYEQYF; DNA: TGCAGCGTAGCTACTAGTGGGAGTTACGAGCAGTACTTC
size: -; V: TRBV2; J: TRBJ1-1; D: -; CDR3: CASSEIPGSGTEAFF; DNA: TGTGCCAGCAGTGAAATACCAGGGTCGGGCACTGAAGCTTTCTTT
size: once; V: TRBV15; J: TRBJ2-1; D: -; CDR3: CATSREAASSYNEQFF; DNA: TGTGCCACCAGCAGAGAGGCGGCTAGCTCCTACAATGAGCAGTTCTTC
size: -; V: TRBV11-3; J: TRBJ2-7; D: -; CDR3: CASSLDSGEQYF; DNA: TGTGCCAGCAGCTTAGATTCGGGCGAGCAGTACTTC
size: -; V: TRBV4-3; J: TRBJ2-5; D: TRBD2; CDR3: CASSQAGRLAGGQETQYF; DNA: TGCGCCAGCAGCCAAGCGGGCCGACTAGCGGGAGGCCAAGAGACCCAGTACTTC
size: -; V: TRBV27; J: TRBJ2-1; D: TRBD2; CDR3: CASRRAGGDGNEQFF; DNA: TGTGCCAGCAGAAGAGCGGGAGGGGACGGCAATGAGCAGTTCTTC
size: few; V: TRBV18; J: TRBJ1-2; D: -; CDR3: CASSPEGDYGYTF; DNA: TGTGCCAGCTCACCAGAGGGTGACTATGGCTACACCTTC
size: -; V: TRBV7-2; J: TRBJ2-7; D: TRBD1; CDR3: CASSQRGTGAREQYF; DNA: TGTGCCAGCAGCCAACGGGGTACAGGGGCGCGCGAGCAGTACTTC
size: -; V: TRBV7-2; J: TRBJ2-7; D: TRBD2; CDR3: CASSFLAGHLYEQYF; DNA: TGTGCCAGCAGCTTCTTAGCGGGCCACCTCTACGAGCAGTACTTC
size: -; V: TRBV5-1; J: TRBJ1-4; D: TRBD1; CDR3: CASSFQGAGEKLFF; DNA: TGCGCCAGCAGCTTCCAGGGGGCGGGTGAAAAACTGTTTTTT
size: -; V: TRBV6-1; J: TRBJ2-3; D: TRBD1; CDR3: CASSEGQGLTDTQYF; DNA: TGTGCCAGCAGTGAAGGACAGGGGCTCACAGATACGCAGTATTTT
size: -; V: TRBV5-1; J: TRBJ2-4; D: -; CDR3: CASSLGQDKGKNIQYF; DNA: TGCGCCAGCAGCTTGGGCCAGGACAAGGGCAAAAACATTCAGTACTTC
size: -; V: TRBV7-2; J: TRBJ1-2; D: TRBD1; CDR3: CASSLRQGVIYGYTF; DNA: TGTGCCAGCAGCTTAAGGCAGGGGGTCATCTATGGCTACACCTTC
size: -; V: TRBV6-5; J: TRBJ2-7; D: -; CDR3: CASSSLYEQYF; DNA: TGTGCCAGCAGTTCCCTATACGAGCAGTACTTC
size: few; V: TRBV5-4; J: TRBJ2-7; D: TRBD2; CDR3: CASSFGGTSGTYYEQYF; DNA: TGTGCCAGCAGCTTCGGGGGGACTAGCGGGACGTACTACGAGCAGTACTTC
size: few; V: TRBV10-3; J: TRBJ1-1; D: -; CDR3: CAISESGMRAFF; DNA: TGTGCCATCAGTGAGTCGGGTATGAGGGCTTTCTTT